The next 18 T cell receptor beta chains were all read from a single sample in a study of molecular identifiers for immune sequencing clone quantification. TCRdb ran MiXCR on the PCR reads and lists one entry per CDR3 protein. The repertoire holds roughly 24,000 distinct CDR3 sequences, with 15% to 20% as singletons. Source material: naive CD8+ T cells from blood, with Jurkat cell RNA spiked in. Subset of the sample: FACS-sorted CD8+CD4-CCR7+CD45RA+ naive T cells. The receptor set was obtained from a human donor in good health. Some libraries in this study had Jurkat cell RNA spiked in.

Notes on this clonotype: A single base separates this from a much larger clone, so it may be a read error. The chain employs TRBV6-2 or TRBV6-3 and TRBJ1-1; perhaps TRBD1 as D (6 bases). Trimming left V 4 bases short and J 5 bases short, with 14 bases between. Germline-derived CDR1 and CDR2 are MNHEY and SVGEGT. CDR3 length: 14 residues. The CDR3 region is CASSCRGAQTEAFF. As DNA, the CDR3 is TGTGCCAGCAGTTGCCGGGGGGCGCAAACTGAAGCTTTCTTT.

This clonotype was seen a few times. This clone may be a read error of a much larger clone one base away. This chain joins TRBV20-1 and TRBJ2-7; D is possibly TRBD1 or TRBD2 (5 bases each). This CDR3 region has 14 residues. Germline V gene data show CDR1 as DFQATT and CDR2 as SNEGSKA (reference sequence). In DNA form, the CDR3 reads TGCAGTGCTAGAGTGGGACCGGACTCCCACGAGCAGTACTTC. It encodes CSARVGPDSHEQYF.

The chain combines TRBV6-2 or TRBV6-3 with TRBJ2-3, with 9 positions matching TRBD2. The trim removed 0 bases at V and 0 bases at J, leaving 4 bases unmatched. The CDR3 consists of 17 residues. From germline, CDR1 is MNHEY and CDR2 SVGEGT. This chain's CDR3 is CASSYSPAGGSTDTQYF. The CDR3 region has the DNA TGTGCCAGCAGTTACTCACCAGCGGGGGGAAGCACAGATACGCAGTATTTT.

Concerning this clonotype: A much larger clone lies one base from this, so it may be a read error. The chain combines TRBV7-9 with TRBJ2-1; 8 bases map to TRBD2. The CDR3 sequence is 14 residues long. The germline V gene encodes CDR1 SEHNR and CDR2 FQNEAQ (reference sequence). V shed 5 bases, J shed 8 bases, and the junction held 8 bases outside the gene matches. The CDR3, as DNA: TGTGCCAGCAGCCTCCCGGGGGGGGCCCATGAGCAGTTCTTC. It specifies CASSLPGGAHEQFF.

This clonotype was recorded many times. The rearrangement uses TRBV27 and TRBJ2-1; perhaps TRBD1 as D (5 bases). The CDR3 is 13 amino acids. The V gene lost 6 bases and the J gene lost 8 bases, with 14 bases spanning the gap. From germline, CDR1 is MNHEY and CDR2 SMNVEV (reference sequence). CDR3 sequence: CASRPQGKYEQFF. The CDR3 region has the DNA TGTGCCAGCAGACCTCAGGGTAAATATGAGCAGTTCTTC.

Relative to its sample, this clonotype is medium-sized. The DNA of the CDR3 is TGCGCCAGCAGCCAATATGTTGGAAGCTACGAGCAGTACTTC. Its translation: CASSQYVGSYEQYF. This chain connects TRBV4-3 to TRBJ2-7; D not certain. The V and J ends lost 2 bases and 3 bases respectively, with 11 bases between them. The CDR3 sequence is 14 residues long. Germline V CDR1 and CDR2: LGHNA, YSLEER.

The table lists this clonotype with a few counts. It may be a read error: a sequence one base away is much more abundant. CDR3 sequence (DNA): TGTGCCAGCAGTGAGGTTGGAGGTTGGGGCACAGATATGCAGTATTTT. Its translation is CASSEVGGWGTDMQYF. The genes are TRBV2 and TRBJ2-3; D may match TRBD1 or TRBD2 (5 bases each). Per germline, CDR1 SNHLY and CDR2 FYNNEI. CDR3 length: 16 amino acids.

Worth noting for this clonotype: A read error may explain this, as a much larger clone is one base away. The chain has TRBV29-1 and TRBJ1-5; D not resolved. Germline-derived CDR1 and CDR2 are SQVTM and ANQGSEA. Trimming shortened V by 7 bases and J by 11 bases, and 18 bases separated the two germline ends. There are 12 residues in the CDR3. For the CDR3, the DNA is TGCAGCGCTCAAGGGCCCAGTGGGTCCCAGCATTTT. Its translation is CSAQGPSGSQHF.

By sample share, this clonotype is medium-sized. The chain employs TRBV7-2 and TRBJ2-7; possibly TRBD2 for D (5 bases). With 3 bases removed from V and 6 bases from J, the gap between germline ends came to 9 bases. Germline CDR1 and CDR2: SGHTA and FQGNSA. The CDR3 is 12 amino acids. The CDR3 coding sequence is TGTGCCAGCAGCTTTGGAGGACCCGAGCAGTACTTC. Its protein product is CASSFGGPEQYF.

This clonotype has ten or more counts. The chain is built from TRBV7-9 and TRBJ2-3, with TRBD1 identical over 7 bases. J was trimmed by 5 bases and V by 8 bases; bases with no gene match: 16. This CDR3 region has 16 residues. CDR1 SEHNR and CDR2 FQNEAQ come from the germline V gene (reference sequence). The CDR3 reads CASEDQTGTPKDTQYF. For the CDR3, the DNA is TGTGCCAGCGAAGACCAGACAGGGACACCGAAAGATACGCAGTATTTT.

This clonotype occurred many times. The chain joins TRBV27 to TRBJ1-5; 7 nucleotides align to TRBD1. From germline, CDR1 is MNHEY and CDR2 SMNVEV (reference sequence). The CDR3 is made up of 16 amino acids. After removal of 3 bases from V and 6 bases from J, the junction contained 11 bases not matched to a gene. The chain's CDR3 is CASSFGGGTVGQPQHF. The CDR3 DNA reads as TGTGCCAGCAGTTTCGGTGGAGGGACAGTCGGTCAGCCCCAGCATTTT.

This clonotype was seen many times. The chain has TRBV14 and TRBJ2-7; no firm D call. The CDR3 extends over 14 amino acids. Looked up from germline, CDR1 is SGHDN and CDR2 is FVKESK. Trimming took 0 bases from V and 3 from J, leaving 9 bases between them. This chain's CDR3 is CASSQDVVHYEQYF. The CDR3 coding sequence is TGTGCCAGCAGCCAAGACGTGGTCCACTACGAGCAGTACTTC.

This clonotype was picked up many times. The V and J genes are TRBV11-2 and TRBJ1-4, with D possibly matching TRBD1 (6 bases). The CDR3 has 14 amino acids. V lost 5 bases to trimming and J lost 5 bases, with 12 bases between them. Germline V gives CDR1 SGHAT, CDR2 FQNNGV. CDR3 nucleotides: TGTGCCAGCAGCCACAGAGGACAGAATGAAAAACTGTTTTTT. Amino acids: CASSHRGQNEKLFF.

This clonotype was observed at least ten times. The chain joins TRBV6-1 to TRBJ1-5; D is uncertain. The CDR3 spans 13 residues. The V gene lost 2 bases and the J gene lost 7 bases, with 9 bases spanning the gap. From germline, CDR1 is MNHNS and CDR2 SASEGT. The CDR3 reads CASSESVRQPQHF. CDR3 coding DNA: TGTGCCAGCAGTGAAAGCGTCCGCCAGCCCCAGCATTTT.

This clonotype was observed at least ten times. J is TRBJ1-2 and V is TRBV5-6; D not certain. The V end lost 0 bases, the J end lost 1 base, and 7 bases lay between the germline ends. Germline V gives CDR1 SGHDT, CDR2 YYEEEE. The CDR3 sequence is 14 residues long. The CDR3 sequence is CASSLDGVNYGYTF. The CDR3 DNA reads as TGTGCCAGCAGCTTGGACGGGGTTAACTATGGCTACACCTTC. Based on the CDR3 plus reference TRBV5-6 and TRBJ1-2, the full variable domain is DAGVTQSPTHLIKTRGQQVTLRCSPKSGHDTVSWYQQALGQGPQFIFQYYEEEERQRGNFPDRFSGHQFPNYSSELNVNALLLGDSALYLCASSLDGVNYGYTFGSGTRLTVV.

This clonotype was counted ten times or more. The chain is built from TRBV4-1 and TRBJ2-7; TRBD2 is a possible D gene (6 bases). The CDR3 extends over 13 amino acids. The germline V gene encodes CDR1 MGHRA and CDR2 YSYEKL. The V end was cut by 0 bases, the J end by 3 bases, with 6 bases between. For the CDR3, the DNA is TGCGCCAGCAGCCAAGAGGAGGGCTACGAGCAGTACTTC. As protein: CASSQEEGYEQYF.

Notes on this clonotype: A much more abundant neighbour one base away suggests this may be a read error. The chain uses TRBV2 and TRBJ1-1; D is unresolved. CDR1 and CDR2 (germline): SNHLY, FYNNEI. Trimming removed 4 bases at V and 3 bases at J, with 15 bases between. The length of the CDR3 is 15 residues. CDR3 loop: CASSARKGAHTEAFF. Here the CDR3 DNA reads TGTGCCAGCAGTGCCCGGAAGGGCGCGCACACTGAAGCTTTCTTT.

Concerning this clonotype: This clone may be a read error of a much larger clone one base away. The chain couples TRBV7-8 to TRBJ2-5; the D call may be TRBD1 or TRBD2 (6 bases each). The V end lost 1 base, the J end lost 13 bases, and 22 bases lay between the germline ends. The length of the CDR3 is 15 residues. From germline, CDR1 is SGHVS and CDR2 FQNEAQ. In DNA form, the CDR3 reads TGTGCCAGCAGCTTAGATCCCAGGCCAGGGGAGGCCCGGTACTTC. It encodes CASSLDPRPGEARYF.